This is a list of T cell receptor beta chains from one sample in a study of identifying expanded T cells in peripheral blood. Only in-frame clones appear in the TCRdb table, and some are missing; sequencing was by immunoSEQ multiplex PCR. This repertoire shows some 97,000 clones, 80% to 90% found once; its top ten account for approximately 5.7%. Sequences were obtained from blood. Receptors originate from a person between 18 and 75 years old in good health. The CDR3 runs from the conserved cysteine through the conserved F or W. The order of the fields is D gene, V gene, clone size, J gene, CDR3 protein, CDR3 DNA. The D gene is left open where the match is weak. Size tells how often a clone was seen (once, few, many) or the class of an expanded clone, and some rows leave it out.

d_call: TRBD1
v_call: TRBV19
clone_size: once
j_call: TRBJ2-3
cdr3_aa: CASSPRGTGEDTQYF
cdr3_nt: TGTGCCAGTAGTCCCCGCGGGACAGGGGAGGATACGCAGTATTTT

d_call: TRBD1
v_call: TRBV9
clone_size: -
j_call: TRBJ2-2
cdr3_aa: CASSVATGTATRANTGELFF
cdr3_nt: TGTGCCAGCAGCGTAGCTACCGGGACAGCCACTCGCGCGAACACCGGGGAGCTGTTTTTT

d_call: -
v_call: TRBV12-5
clone_size: -
j_call: TRBJ1-2
cdr3_aa: CASGLFGYGYTF
cdr3_nt: TGTGCTAGTGGTTTGTTCGGCTATGGCTACACCTTC

d_call: TRBD1
v_call: TRBV15
clone_size: -
j_call: TRBJ2-2
cdr3_aa: CATSSQGAPENTGELFF
cdr3_nt: TGTGCCACCAGCAGCCAGGGGGCCCCGGAAAACACCGGGGAGCTGTTTTTT

d_call: -
v_call: TRBV7-9
clone_size: -
j_call: TRBJ2-1
cdr3_aa: CASSLARNSRLYNEQFF
cdr3_nt: TGTGCCAGCAGCTTAGCGAGGAATAGCCGATTGTACAATGAGCAGTTCTTC

d_call: TRBD2
v_call: TRBV6-6
clone_size: -
j_call: TRBJ2-1
cdr3_aa: CASRGTSQIEQFF
cdr3_nt: TGTGCCAGCAGGGGGACTAGTCAGATTGAGCAGTTCTTC

d_call: TRBD2
v_call: TRBV2
clone_size: -
j_call: TRBJ2-1
cdr3_aa: CASRKEGTSNLDNEQFF
cdr3_nt: TGTGCCAGCAGGAAGGAGGGGACTAGCAATTTGGACAATGAGCAGTTCTTC

d_call: -
v_call: TRBV5-4
clone_size: -
j_call: TRBJ2-7
cdr3_aa: CASSLSGTTYEQYF
cdr3_nt: TGTGCCAGCAGCTTGTCGGGGACCACCTACGAGCAGTACTTC

d_call: -
v_call: TRBV5-6
clone_size: -
j_call: TRBJ1-5
cdr3_aa: CASSLAGNQPQHF
cdr3_nt: TGTGCCAGCAGCTTGGCCGGCAATCAGCCCCAGCATTTT

d_call: -
v_call: TRBV9
clone_size: -
j_call: TRBJ2-3
cdr3_aa: CASSVGQSATDTQYF
cdr3_nt: TGTGCCAGCAGCGTAGGACAGTCGGCCACAGATACGCAGTATTTT

d_call: -
v_call: TRBV2
clone_size: once
j_call: TRBJ1-3
cdr3_aa: CASSGDSGGQNTIYF
cdr3_nt: TGTGCCAGCAGTGGGGATTCGGGGGGTCAAAACACCATATATTTT

d_call: TRBD2
v_call: TRBV7-9
clone_size: -
j_call: TRBJ2-5
cdr3_aa: CASSPRGGLARETQYF
cdr3_nt: TGTGCCAGCAGCCCAAGGGGGGGACTAGCACGTGAGACCCAGTACTTC

d_call: -
v_call: TRBV20-1
clone_size: few
j_call: TRBJ1-2
cdr3_aa: CSATGGKGYTF
cdr3_nt: TGCAGTGCTACGGGGGGGAAAGGCTACACCTTC

d_call: -
v_call: TRBV19
clone_size: -
j_call: TRBJ1-3
cdr3_aa: CASTFYLSGASGNTIYF
cdr3_nt: TGTGCCAGTACCTTCTACCTCTCTGGCGCCTCTGGAAACACCATATATTTT

d_call: -
v_call: TRBV9
clone_size: -
j_call: TRBJ2-1
cdr3_aa: CASSTGPGGEQFF
cdr3_nt: TGTGCCAGCAGCACCGGGCCCGGCGGTGAGCAGTTCTTC

d_call: -
v_call: TRBV19
clone_size: -
j_call: TRBJ1-3
cdr3_aa: CASSIQGHGNTIYF
cdr3_nt: TGTGCCAGTAGTATACAGGGGCACGGAAACACCATATATTTT

d_call: -
v_call: TRBV19
clone_size: -
j_call: TRBJ2-2
cdr3_aa: CASRFLGTGELFF
cdr3_nt: TGTGCCAGTAGATTTTTAGGCACCGGGGAGCTGTTTTTT

d_call: -
v_call: TRBV18
clone_size: -
j_call: TRBJ1-6
cdr3_aa: CASSPNSKPSPLHF
cdr3_nt: TGTGCCAGCTCACCGAACTCCAAACCTTCACCCCTCCACTTT

d_call: -
v_call: TRBV11-3
clone_size: -
j_call: TRBJ2-1
cdr3_aa: CASSLQGWNEQFF
cdr3_nt: TGTGCCAGCAGCCTACAGGGATGGAATGAGCAGTTCTTC

d_call: TRBD1
v_call: TRBV30
clone_size: -
j_call: TRBJ1-1
cdr3_aa: CAWSGGTVEAFF
cdr3_nt: TGTGCCTGGAGCGGAGGGACAGTAGAAGCTTTCTTT

d_call: -
v_call: TRBV7-8
clone_size: -
j_call: TRBJ1-5
cdr3_aa: CASSFGTGDQPQHF
cdr3_nt: TGTGCCAGCAGCTTCGGTACTGGGGATCAGCCCCAGCATTTT

d_call: -
v_call: TRBV7-2
clone_size: -
j_call: TRBJ1-1
cdr3_aa: CASSLALVSLTEAFF
cdr3_nt: TGTGCCAGCAGCTTAGCTCTGGTGTCTCTCACTGAAGCTTTCTTT

d_call: -
v_call: TRBV6-1
clone_size: -
j_call: TRBJ1-2
cdr3_aa: CASSEAGRGNARFGYTF
cdr3_nt: TGTGCCAGCAGTGAAGCGGGCAGAGGAAACGCGAGGTTTGGCTACACCTTC

d_call: -
v_call: TRBV21-1
clone_size: -
j_call: TRBJ2-7
cdr3_aa: CASSKKGGNSYEQYF
cdr3_nt: TGTGCCAGCAGCAAAAAAGGGGGCAACTCCTACGAGCAGTACTTC

d_call: -
v_call: TRBV5-1
clone_size: -
j_call: TRBJ2-5
cdr3_aa: CASSLAGAHQETQYF
cdr3_nt: TGCGCCAGCAGCTTGGCCGGGGCTCACCAAGAGACCCAGTACTTC

d_call: -
v_call: TRBV30
clone_size: few
j_call: TRBJ1-1
cdr3_aa: CAWRGHGTEAFF
cdr3_nt: TGTGCCTGGAGGGGACACGGCACTGAAGCTTTCTTT

d_call: TRBD1
v_call: TRBV11-2
clone_size: -
j_call: TRBJ2-7
cdr3_aa: CASSHTGAEQYF
cdr3_nt: TGTGCCAGCAGTCACACAGGGGCCGAGCAGTACTTC

d_call: -
v_call: TRBV25-1
clone_size: -
j_call: TRBJ1-2
cdr3_aa: CASSEQGYGYTF
cdr3_nt: TGTGCCAGCAGTGAACAGGGCTATGGCTACACCTTC

d_call: -
v_call: TRBV13
clone_size: -
j_call: TRBJ2-7
cdr3_aa: CASSLGGGTDQAYEQYF
cdr3_nt: TGTGCCAGCAGCTTAGGCGGGGGGACAGATCAGGCCTACGAGCAGTACTTC

d_call: TRBD2
v_call: TRBV9
clone_size: -
j_call: TRBJ2-3
cdr3_aa: CASSVETSGYTDTQYF
cdr3_nt: TGTGCCAGCAGCGTAGAGACTAGCGGATACACAGATACGCAGTATTTT

d_call: -
v_call: TRBV6-1
clone_size: -
j_call: TRBJ1-5
cdr3_aa: CASHRVGGRGQPQHF
cdr3_nt: TGTGCCAGCCACCGCGTTGGGGGGCGAGGACAGCCCCAGCATTTT

d_call: -
v_call: TRBV14
clone_size: -
j_call: TRBJ1-6
cdr3_aa: CASSKPFLYSPLHF
cdr3_nt: TGTGCCAGCAGCAAACCCTTCCTTTATTCACCCCTCCACTTT

d_call: -
v_call: TRBV5-1
clone_size: once
j_call: TRBJ2-3
cdr3_aa: CASSWGPGLTDTQYF
cdr3_nt: TGCGCCAGCAGCTGGGGGCCAGGACTCACAGATACGCAGTATTTT

d_call: TRBD1
v_call: TRBV15
clone_size: -
j_call: TRBJ2-1
cdr3_aa: CATSRGRGQGAHEQFF
cdr3_nt: TGTGCCACCAGCAGAGGGAGGGGACAGGGAGCCCATGAGCAGTTCTTC

d_call: -
v_call: TRBV12-5
clone_size: -
j_call: TRBJ1-2
cdr3_aa: CASGLAANYGYTF
cdr3_nt: TGTGCTAGTGGTTTAGCGGCTAACTATGGCTACACCTTC

d_call: -
v_call: TRBV5-1
clone_size: -
j_call: TRBJ2-5
cdr3_aa: CASSLWQGQTQYF
cdr3_nt: TGCGCCAGCAGCTTGTGGCAGGGACAGACCCAGTACTTC